This TCR beta chain was captured in a study of Tregs in tolerant kidney transplant recipients. Study findings and constraints: Donor-specific Treg expansion exceeded global Treg expansion in tolerant patients, suggesting antigen drive.

This clone came up once. Its antigen remains unidentified. Clones were sequenced by immunoSEQ multiplex PCR, and TCRdb holds only the in-frame ones, with some missing. This sample carries roughly 99,000 clones, roughly 93% of them seen once, and the ten largest clones take 0.46%. This CDR3 has 14 residues. The V and J ends lost 4 bases and 8 bases respectively, with 14 bases between them. Per germline, CDR1 SGHTA and CDR2 FQGNSA. The sample here was CD4+ T cells from blood, taken before the transplant. The receptor was isolated from a human donor who received a combined kidney and bone marrow transplant. The genes are TRBV7-2 and TRBJ2-2, with a tentative D call TRBD1 (6 bases). This chain's CDR3 is CASSWRPTGGELFF. DNA of the CDR3: TGTGCCAGCAGCTGGAGACCCACAGGGGGGGAGCTGTTTTTT.